The 25 T cell receptor beta chains in this list originate from one sample, sequenced in a study of blood T cells in healthy people across ages. Primers used in a second PCR of roughly 6 to 12 cycles were a sample-barcoded 5' primer and a J-beta primer mix. TCRdb re-called the 5' RACE reads with MiXCR, one entry per CDR3 protein. The table shows about 1.5 million distinct CDR3 sequences, with about 45% occurring only once. The material sequenced was blood. The receptors shown here come from a young woman in good health.

The V and J genes are TRBV5-6 and TRBJ1-5, with a possible D match to TRBD1 (6 bases). Trimming left V 3 bases short and J 4 bases short, with 17 bases between. This CDR3 comprises 16 residues. The germline V gene encodes CDR1 SGHDT and CDR2 YYEEEE. CDR3 amino acids: CASSSQGSVRNQPQHF. The CDR3 nucleotides read TGTGCCAGCAGCTCACAGGGTTCGGTACGGAATCAGCCCCAGCATTTT.

Worth noting for this clonotype: The limits of the CDR3 on the DNA are not certain, so only TCRdb's listed CDR3 is given. The chain recombines TRBV4-1 with TRBJ2-5; the D call TRBD1 from the table was never checked on the DNA. Looked up from germline, CDR1 is MGHRA and CDR2 is YSYEKL. Including both end residues, the CDR3 is 16 amino acids long. The CDR3 sequence: CASSQDIRAREETQYF.

The J gene is TRBJ2-1, the V gene TRBV6-2 or TRBV6-3, with a possible D match to TRBD1 (5 bases). This CDR3 contains 14 residues. CDR1 is MNHEY, CDR2 SVGEGT, per germline. Trimming stripped 2 bases from V and 4 bases from J, with 9 bases between. The CDR3 sequence: CASSYAQGYNEQFF. The CDR3, as DNA: TGTGCCAGCAGTTACGCTCAGGGTTACAATGAGCAGTTCTTC.

The genes are TRBV18 and TRBJ2-5; no clear D gene. The CDR3 is made up of 13 amino acids. Deletions cut 3 bases from V and 4 bases from J, with 9 bases between. The germline gives CDR1 KGHSH, CDR2 LQKENI. CDR3 amino acids: CASSPPNLETQYF. CDR3 DNA sequence: TGTGCCAGCTCACCTCCCAATCTAGAGACCCAGTACTTC.

V gene TRBV4-1 combines with J gene TRBJ1-2; TRBD1 matches at 8 bases. Germline V gene sequence: CDR1 MGHRA, CDR2 YSYEKL. CDR3 size: 15 residues. J was trimmed by 3 bases and V by 1 base; bases with no gene match: 4. CDR3 amino acids: CASSQVTGEDYGYTF. The CDR3 DNA is TGCGCCAGCAGCCAAGTGACAGGGGAGGACTATGGCTACACCTTC.

This clonotype was found a few times. The chain links TRBV7-2 to TRBJ2-5; 7 bases map to TRBD2. The CDR3 covers 13 residues. The ends lost 2 bases at V and 7 bases at J; junction bases unmatched: 4. Germline-derived CDR1 and CDR2 are SGHTA and FQGNSA. The CDR3 reads CASSLRASGTQYF. The CDR3 DNA follows: TGTGCCAGCAGCTTAAGGGCTAGCGGGACCCAGTACTTC.

This clonotype showed up just a few times. J is TRBJ2-7 and V is TRBV9; D unclear. The CDR3 is 15 residues long. The germline V and J ends were trimmed by 2 bases and 4 bases, with 16 bases remaining between them. The germline V gene has CDR1 SGDLS and CDR2 YYNGEE. CDR3 bases: TGTGCCAGCAGCGTCGACCCCAGTCGGGTATACGAGCAGTACTTC. It specifies CASSVDPSRVYEQYF.

The chain employs TRBV7-2 and TRBJ2-1, with D perhaps assigned TRBD1 or TRBD2 (5 bases each). CDR1 and CDR2 (germline): SGHTA, FQGNSA. The length of the CDR3 is 16 residues. Trimming stripped 7 bases from V and 1 base from J, with 17 bases between. CDR3 sequence reads: CASKLSGLASYNEQFF. In DNA form, the CDR3 reads TGTGCCAGCAAACTATCGGGGCTAGCATCCTACAATGAGCAGTTCTTC.

Details on this clonotype: No DNA is shown, since the ends of the CDR3 on it are uncertain; the CDR3 is the one TCRdb lists. The CDR3 sequence: CASSYFGPSETQYF. The chain employs TRBV6-5 and TRBJ2-5; the D call TRBD2 from the table was never checked on the DNA. The V gene's germline CDR1 is MNHEY and CDR2 SVGAGI. The CDR3 spans 14 amino acids, including both terminal residues.

The chain is built from TRBV7-2 and TRBJ2-3, with D possibly being TRBD2 (6 bases). Trimming took 7 bases from V and 0 from J, leaving 11 bases between them. Germline V gene sequence: CDR1 SGHTA, CDR2 FQGNSA. This CDR3 spans 14 amino acids. For the CDR3, the DNA is TGTGCCAGCAAGGTGGGGACTAGCACAGATACGCAGTATTTT. Its protein product is CASKVGTSTDTQYF.

This clonotype was counted a few times. This chain uses TRBV7-9 with TRBJ1-2; weak D call: TRBD1 (5 bases). CDR1 is SEHNR, CDR2 FQNEAQ, per germline (reference sequence). The ends were cut back, 8 bases at V and 4 bases at J, with 14 bases in the middle. CDR3 length: 13 residues. CDR3 DNA: TGTGCCAGCGGGGACGGAGAGTTCTATGGCTACACCTTC. Protein product: CASGDGEFYGYTF.

This clonotype was counted only a few times. V usage is TRBV6-5 and J usage is TRBJ2-1, with 10 bases matching TRBD2. V shed 7 bases and J 7 bases; nucleotides not matched to a gene: 7. This CDR3 has 14 residues. CDR1 and CDR2 (germline): MNHEY, SVGAGI. This chain's CDR3 is CASKPGLARNEQFF. The CDR3 DNA sequence: TGTGCCAGCAAACCGGGACTAGCGAGGAATGAGCAGTTCTTC.

The genes are TRBV20-1 and TRBJ2-1, with a weak D call TRBD1 (5 bases). V gave up 4 bases and J gave up 5 bases, with 9 bases separating them. The CDR3 totals 12 residues. Germline V gives CDR1 DFQATT, CDR2 SNEGSKA (reference sequence). For the CDR3, the DNA is TGCAGTGCTATCGAGGACAACAATGAGCAGTTCTTC. Its protein product is CSAIEDNNEQFF.

With respect to this clonotype: A much larger clone differs from this one at a single base, so this may be a read error. V usage is TRBV20-1 and J usage is TRBJ1-2, with D perhaps matching TRBD1 (6 bases). Trimming removed 6 bases at V and 0 bases at J, with 17 bases between. Germline lookup yields CDR1 DFQATT and CDR2 SNEGSKA (reference sequence). The CDR3 totals 15 residues. CDR3 amino acids: CSAGRGALANYGYTF. Here the CDR3 DNA reads TGCAGTGCCGGACGGGGGGCCTTGGCTAACTATGGCTACACCTTC.

On this clonotype: An end of the junction does not agree with germline; a read error may underlie this. The chain has TRBV10-3 and TRBJ2-3; tentative D call: TRBD2 (5 bases). The CDR3 has 18 residues. The germline V gene encodes CDR1 ENHRY and CDR2 SYGVKD. The CDR3 nucleotides are TGTGCCATCAGTGAGGTGGTAGCCGGTTTGTCTAGCACAGATGCGCAGTATTTT. Protein product: CAISEVVAGLSSTDAQYF.

The chain joins TRBV15 to TRBJ2-3, with D tentatively TRBD1 (6 bases). Germline CDR1 reads LNHNV; CDR2 reads YYDKDF (reference sequence). Trimming removed 0 bases from V and 11 bases from J, with 9 bases in between. The CDR3 runs 12 residues. The CDR3 DNA reads TGTGCCACCAGCAGAGATTTGGACAGGCAGTATTTT. Its translation is CATSRDLDRQYF.

This clonotype was recorded a few times. J is TRBJ2-5 and V is TRBV20-1; TRBD1 is a possible D gene (5 bases). The CDR3 consists of 17 residues. Trimming cost V 3 bases and J 1 base, with 21 bases left between them. CDR1 and CDR2 (germline): DFQATT, SNEGSKA (reference sequence). The CDR3 sequence is CSASLQNRQSIQETQYF. The CDR3 DNA follows: TGCAGTGCTAGCCTTCAAAATCGACAGAGCATCCAAGAGACCCAGTACTTC.

The chain joins TRBV12-3 or TRBV12-4 to TRBJ2-6; D gene ambiguous. V was shortened by 2 bases and J by 0 bases, with 5 bases between the two germline ends. The CDR3 is 15 amino acids. The CDR3: CASSLYVSGANVLTF. In DNA, the CDR3 is TGTGCCAGCAGTTTATATGTCTCTGGGGCCAACGTCCTGACTTTC.

This clonotype appeared a few times. J is TRBJ1-2 and V is TRBV3-1; no clear D gene. Trimming left V 0 bases short and J 2 bases short, with 7 bases between. The CDR3 is made up of 14 amino acids. Germline CDR1 and CDR2: LGHDT and YNNKEL (reference sequence). For the CDR3, the DNA is TGTGCCAGCAGCCAAGATATCCAGAACTATGGCTACACCTTC. Its protein product is CASSQDIQNYGYTF.

This clonotype was detected a few times. This chain joins TRBV12-3 or TRBV12-4 and TRBJ2-1; 10 nucleotides line up with TRBD2. V lost 7 bases and J lost 4; bases outside the gene matches: 7. The CDR3 spans 15 residues. For the CDR3, the DNA is TGTGCCAGCATTCTTAGCGGGGGGCAGTACAATGAGCAGTTCTTC. It codes for CASILSGGQYNEQFF.

This clonotype appeared a few times. V is TRBV12-3 or TRBV12-4 and J is TRBJ1-1; 9 nucleotides agree with TRBD1. J was trimmed by 4 bases and V by 7 bases; bases with no gene match: 16. The CDR3 runs 17 residues. CDR3 in DNA: TGTGCCAGCACCCACATTGTCGGGACAGGGCCGCCCACTGAAGCTTTCTTT. Protein: CASTHIVGTGPPTEAFF.

The rearrangement links TRBV20-1 to TRBJ1-1; D gene ambiguous. Germline-derived CDR1 and CDR2 are DFQATT and SNEGSKA (reference sequence). The CDR3 is made up of 11 amino acids. The ends were cut back, 6 bases at V and 6 bases at J, with 11 bases in the middle. The CDR3: CSATTFAEAFF. The CDR3 DNA follows: TGCAGTGCCACAACGTTCGCTGAAGCTTTCTTT.

V is TRBV4-2 and J is TRBJ2-5; 8 bases are a match to TRBD1. Germline assignment: CDR1 LGHNA and CDR2 YNFKEQ. There are 14 residues in the CDR3. With V trimmed by 8 bases and J by 5 bases, 10 bases remained unmatched. The CDR3 loop reads CASRQGPLRETQYF. The CDR3 region has the DNA TGTGCCAGCCGACAGGGGCCCCTCCGGGAGACCCAGTACTTC.

The table lists this clonotype with a few counts. This rearrangement joins TRBV10-3 to TRBJ1-2, with D maybe TRBD1 (5 bases). Germline lookup yields CDR1 ENHRY and CDR2 SYGVKD. The CDR3 loop spans 14 amino acids. V was clipped by 2 bases and J by 6 bases, with 13 bases between them. Written as DNA, the CDR3 is TGTGCCATCAGTGAGAGTTCAGGGTATGATGGCTACACCTTC. It codes for CAISESSGYDGYTF.

Details on this clonotype: This sequence may be a read error, since a much larger clone differs from it by one base. The V call is TRBV29-1, the J call TRBJ1-5, with a tentative D call TRBD1 (5 bases). Germline CDR1 SQVTM, CDR2 ANQGSEA. The CDR3 is made up of 13 amino acids. The ends were cut back, 3 bases at V and 0 bases at J, with 6 bases in the middle. In nucleotides, the CDR3 is TGCAGCGTTGAGGGGGGTAGCAATCAGCCCCAGCATTTT. Translating gives CSVEGGSNQPQHF.